This T cell receptor (beta chain) was sequenced during a study of blood T cells in healthy people across ages. Regarding the study as a whole: Roughly linear declines in TCR beta diversity per million T cells occurred with age. Fewer expanded clones and more diversity marked long-lived versus aged donors.

Comment on this clonotype: Its antigen is as yet unknown. A read error may explain this, as a much larger clone is one base away.

Next came a second PCR, run for 7 to 11 cycles, which used a sample-barcoded 5' primer along with a J-beta primer mix. All samples yielded 2.5 million or more CDR3-containing paired-end reads. TCRdb fed the 5' RACE reads into MiXCR, producing one record per CDR3 protein. The data show 540,000 or so distinct CDR3 sequences, about 45% seen once. The authors drew about 10 milliliters of peripheral blood from each donor. The sample consisted of blood. This receptor was identified in an elderly man in good health.

This CDR3 reads CANSLKGQGQSNTEAFF. DNA for the CDR3: TGTGCCAACTCTTTGAAGGGACAGGGGCAATCCAACACTGAAGCTTTCTTT. The chain joins TRBV6-6 to TRBJ1-1, with 10 bases fitting TRBD1. The CDR3 is 17 amino acids. Germline lookup yields CDR1 MNHNY and CDR2 SVGAGI (reference sequence). Trimming at V came to 10 bases and at J to 2 bases, leaving 16 bases not matched to a gene.